This is a list of T cell receptor gamma chains from one sample in a study of Vδ1+ human thymocytes. TCRdb redid the clone calls on the multiplex PCR reads with CATT. The sample records some 22,000 gamma-chain clones, roughly 13% being singletons. Sequenced material: Vdelta1+ gamma-delta thymocytes from the thymus. The receptor source for this set is a child in the first two years of life who had congenital heart surgery. CDR3s include the opening cysteine and the closing phenylalanine or tryptophan. The size entry is marked missing in some rows and otherwise reads once, few, many or a size class.

j_gene: TRGJ1/TRGJ2
v_gene: TRGV4
abundance: few
CDR3nt: TGTGCCACCTGGGATGGCCTAGATCCTAAGAAACTCTTT
CDR3aa: CATWDGLDPKKLF

j_gene: TRGJ1/TRGJ2
v_gene: TRGV8
abundance: few
CDR3nt: TGTGCCACCTGGGACTCCTATAAGAAACTCTTT
CDR3aa: CATWDSYKKLF

j_gene: TRGJP1
v_gene: TRGV8
abundance: NA
CDR3nt: TGTGCCACCTGGGACCCCGGAAGTTGGTTCAAGATATTT
CDR3aa: CATWDPGSWFKIF

j_gene: TRGJ1/TRGJ2
v_gene: TRGV4
abundance: few
CDR3nt: TGTGCCACCTGGAAAAGAGGTTATTATAAGAAACTCTTT
CDR3aa: CATWKRGYYKKLF

j_gene: TRGJ1/TRGJ2
v_gene: TRGV9
abundance: medium-sized
CDR3nt: TGTGCCTTGTGGGAGGTGAAGTATTATAAGAAACTCTTT
CDR3aa: CALWEVKYYKKLF

j_gene: TRGJP2
v_gene: TRGV8
abundance: few
CDR3nt: TGTGCCACCTGGGATTTCGGCGATTGGATCAAGACGTTT
CDR3aa: CATWDFGDWIKTF

j_gene: TRGJ1/TRGJ2
v_gene: TRGV2
abundance: NA
CDR3nt: TGTGCCACCTGGGTTACGTTTTATTATAAGAAACTCTTT
CDR3aa: CATWVTFYYKKLF

j_gene: TRGJP2
v_gene: TRGV9
abundance: few
CDR3nt: TGTGCCTTGTGGGAAGGTAGTGATTGGATCAAGACGTTT
CDR3aa: CALWEGSDWIKTF

j_gene: TRGJP2
v_gene: TRGV3
abundance: NA
CDR3nt: TGTGCCACCTGGGACAGACGCTTGGATAGTAGTGATTGGATCAAGACGTTT
CDR3aa: CATWDRRLDSSDWIKTF

j_gene: TRGJP1
v_gene: TRGV8
abundance: few
CDR3nt: TGTGCCACCTGGGCCTGGAATACCACTGGTTGGTTCAAGATATTT
CDR3aa: CATWAWNTTGWFKIF

j_gene: TRGJP2
v_gene: TRGV5
abundance: few
CDR3nt: TGTGCCACCTGGGACGGCCCCCATTGGATCAAGACGTTT
CDR3aa: CATWDGPHWIKTF

j_gene: TRGJ1/TRGJ2
v_gene: TRGV4
abundance: few
CDR3nt: TGTGCCACCTGGACCCCCTTTGATTATTATAAGAAACTCTTT
CDR3aa: CATWTPFDYYKKLF

j_gene: TRGJ1/TRGJ2
v_gene: TRGV9
abundance: few
CDR3nt: TGTGCCTTGTGGGAGGAAGGTTATTATAAGAAACTCTTT
CDR3aa: CALWEEGYYKKLF

j_gene: TRGJ1/TRGJ2
v_gene: TRGV8
abundance: few
CDR3nt: TGTGCCACCTGGGATGGTCCCCATTATTATAAGAAACTCTTT
CDR3aa: CATWDGPHYYKKLF

j_gene: TRGJ1/TRGJ2
v_gene: TRGV9
abundance: medium-sized
CDR3nt: TGTGCCTTGTGGGAGGTGCGCTATAAGAAACTCTTT
CDR3aa: CALWEVRYKKLF

j_gene: TRGJ1/TRGJ2
v_gene: TRGV9
abundance: NA
CDR3nt: TGTGCCTTGTGGGAGGTGCACGGGAAGAAACTCTTT
CDR3aa: CALWEVHGKKLF

j_gene: TRGJ1/TRGJ2
v_gene: TRGV9
abundance: NA
CDR3nt: TGTGCCTTGTGGGAGGTGCTAGATTATAAGAAACTCTTT
CDR3aa: CALWEVLDYKKLF

j_gene: TRGJ1/TRGJ2
v_gene: TRGV9
abundance: NA
CDR3nt: TGTGCCTTGTGGGAGGTGCTCACCCCAAATTATTATAAGAAACTCTTT
CDR3aa: CALWEVLTPNYYKKLF

j_gene: TRGJ1/TRGJ2
v_gene: TRGV3
abundance: NA
CDR3nt: TGTGCCGCCTGGGACGGGAAATATAAGAAACTCTTT
CDR3aa: CAAWDGKYKKLF

j_gene: TRGJ1/TRGJ2
v_gene: TRGV5
abundance: NA
CDR3nt: TGTGCCACCTGGGATGGGCTCCCCAATTATTATAAGAAACTCTTT
CDR3aa: CATWDGLPNYYKKLF

j_gene: TRGJ1/TRGJ2
v_gene: TRGV5
abundance: NA
CDR3nt: TGTGCCACCTGGGACAGGCGTTCGAATTATTATAAGAAACTCTTT
CDR3aa: CATWDRRSNYYKKLF

j_gene: TRGJ1/TRGJ2
v_gene: TRGV2
abundance: medium-sized
CDR3nt: TGTGCCACCTGGGAAGGATATAAGAAACTCTTT
CDR3aa: CATWEGYKKLF

j_gene: TRGJ1/TRGJ2
v_gene: TRGV8
abundance: NA
CDR3nt: TGTGCCACCTGGGATAATCGACAGGAGAAACTCTTT
CDR3aa: CATWDNRQEKLF

j_gene: TRGJ1/TRGJ2
v_gene: TRGV4
abundance: NA
CDR3nt: TGTGCCACCTGGAATCGAACGACGCATTATTATAAGAAACTCTTT
CDR3aa: CATWNRTTHYYKKLF

j_gene: TRGJ1/TRGJ2
v_gene: TRGV4
abundance: few
CDR3nt: TGTGCCACCTGGACTAGACATTATTATAAGAAACTCTTT
CDR3aa: CATWTRHYYKKLF

j_gene: TRGJ1/TRGJ2
v_gene: TRGV4
abundance: few
CDR3nt: TGTGCCACCTGGTCTCATTATTATAAGAAACTCTTT
CDR3aa: CATWSHYYKKLF

j_gene: TRGJP2
v_gene: TRGV3
abundance: medium-sized
CDR3nt: TGTGCCACCTGGGACAGGCCTAGTGATTGGATCAAGACGTTT
CDR3aa: CATWDRPSDWIKTF

j_gene: TRGJ1/TRGJ2
v_gene: TRGV9
abundance: few
CDR3nt: TGTGCCTTGTGGGAGGTGGAGGGAAAGTATAAGAAACTCTTT
CDR3aa: CALWEVEGKYKKLF

j_gene: TRGJP1
v_gene: TRGV5
abundance: NA
CDR3nt: TGTGCCACCTGGGACAGGCCTCATACTGGTTGGTTCAAGATATTT
CDR3aa: CATWDRPHTGWFKIF

j_gene: TRGJ1/TRGJ2
v_gene: TRGV8
abundance: NA
CDR3nt: TGTGCCACCTGGGCTCCGGGGAGTTATTATAAGAAACTCTTT
CDR3aa: CATWAPGSYYKKLF

j_gene: TRGJ1/TRGJ2
v_gene: TRGV4
abundance: NA
CDR3nt: TGTGCCACCTGGAATGGTATTTCAACGTATTATAAGAAACTCTTT
CDR3aa: CATWNGISTYYKKLF

j_gene: TRGJ1/TRGJ2
v_gene: TRGV3
abundance: few
CDR3nt: TGTGCCACCTGGGCTTATGGGAAACTCTTT
CDR3aa: CATWAYGKLF

j_gene: TRGJ1/TRGJ2
v_gene: TRGV3
abundance: NA
CDR3nt: TGTGCCACCTGGGACAGGCGGGTGTTAAATTATTATAAGAAACTCTTT
CDR3aa: CATWDRRVLNYYKKLF

j_gene: TRGJP2
v_gene: TRGV4
abundance: NA
CDR3nt: TGTGCCACCTGGAATGCGGGTATTGGTAGTGATTGGATCAAGACGTTT
CDR3aa: CATWNAGIGSDWIKTF

j_gene: TRGJP2
v_gene: TRGV2
abundance: few
CDR3nt: TGTGCCACCTGGGACGGGGGGGGTAGTGATTGGATCAAGACGTTT
CDR3aa: CATWDGGGSDWIKTF

j_gene: TRGJ1/TRGJ2
v_gene: TRGV4
abundance: NA
CDR3nt: TGTGCCACCTGGAATGATAAATTGGAGGATTATAAGAAACTCTTT
CDR3aa: CATWNDKLEDYKKLF

j_gene: TRGJP2
v_gene: TRGV9
abundance: medium-sized
CDR3nt: TGTGCCTTGTGGGAGGCCGATTGGATCAAGACGTTT
CDR3aa: CALWEADWIKTF

j_gene: TRGJP2
v_gene: TRGV3
abundance: few
CDR3nt: TGTGCCACCTGGGACAGGCAGGGGACCGATTGGATCAAGACGTTT
CDR3aa: CATWDRQGTDWIKTF

j_gene: TRGJ1/TRGJ2
v_gene: TRGV9
abundance: few
CDR3nt: TGTGCCTTGAACCCTAATAAGAAACTCTTT
CDR3aa: CALNPNKKLF

j_gene: TRGJ1/TRGJ2
v_gene: TRGV3
abundance: few
CDR3nt: TGTGCCACCTGGGACAGGCGCCCTACTAAGAAACTCTTT
CDR3aa: CATWDRRPTKKLF

j_gene: TRGJP2
v_gene: TRGV2
abundance: few
CDR3nt: TGTGCCACCTGGGATAGGGCTAATAGTGATTGGATCAAGACGTTT
CDR3aa: CATWDRANSDWIKTF

j_gene: TRGJ1/TRGJ2
v_gene: TRGV3
abundance: few
CDR3nt: TGTGCCACCTGGGACAGGCATCGTTATTATAAGAAACTCTTT
CDR3aa: CATWDRHRYYKKLF

j_gene: TRGJ1/TRGJ2
v_gene: TRGV4
abundance: NA
CDR3nt: TGTGCCACCTGGAAAGGGCCTTATTATAAGAAACTCTTT
CDR3aa: CATWKGPYYKKLF

j_gene: TRGJ1/TRGJ2
v_gene: TRGV4
abundance: few
CDR3nt: TGTGCCACCTGGGATGGTACTTATAAGAAACTCTTT
CDR3aa: CATWDGTYKKLF

j_gene: TRGJP2
v_gene: TRGV2
abundance: NA
CDR3nt: TGTGCCACCTGGGACGGGCGGGCTTGGATCAAGACGTTT
CDR3aa: CATWDGRAWIKTF

j_gene: TRGJ1/TRGJ2
v_gene: TRGV8
abundance: medium-sized
CDR3nt: TGTGCCACCTGGGACCATTATAAGAAACTCTTT
CDR3aa: CATWDHYKKLF

j_gene: TRGJ1/TRGJ2
v_gene: TRGV5
abundance: few
CDR3nt: TGTGCCACCTGGGACAGGCTGGTAAAGAAACTCTTT
CDR3aa: CATWDRLVKKLF

j_gene: TRGJ1/TRGJ2
v_gene: TRGV3
abundance: few
CDR3nt: TGTGCCACCTGGGAGCCGAATAATTATTATAAGAAACTCTTT
CDR3aa: CATWEPNNYYKKLF

j_gene: TRGJ1/TRGJ2
v_gene: TRGV5
abundance: few
CDR3nt: TGTGCCACCTGGGGCCTGAATTATAAGAAACTCTTT
CDR3aa: CATWGLNYKKLF

j_gene: TRGJ1/TRGJ2
v_gene: TRGV5
abundance: few
CDR3nt: TGTGCCACCTGGGACAGGCCGAGGAATTATAAGAAACTCTTT
CDR3aa: CATWDRPRNYKKLF

j_gene: TRGJP1
v_gene: TRGV4
abundance: NA
CDR3nt: TGTGCCACCTGGGATCCCGAGGGTACCACTGGTTGGTTCAAGATATTT
CDR3aa: CATWDPEGTTGWFKIF

j_gene: TRGJ1/TRGJ2
v_gene: TRGV5
abundance: few
CDR3nt: TGTGCCACCTGGGACAGGCCGCGGGTATATTATAAGAAACTCTTT
CDR3aa: CATWDRPRVYYKKLF

j_gene: TRGJ1/TRGJ2
v_gene: TRGV4
abundance: NA
CDR3nt: TGTGCCACCTGGGATGGTCGTCGGTATAAGAAACTCTTT
CDR3aa: CATWDGRRYKKLF

j_gene: TRGJ1/TRGJ2
v_gene: TRGV4
abundance: NA
CDR3nt: TGTGCCACCTGGAAAATTGAGCTGGAGAAACTCTTT
CDR3aa: CATWKIELEKLF

j_gene: TRGJ1/TRGJ2
v_gene: TRGV5
abundance: NA
CDR3nt: TGTGCCACCTGGGACAGGCCCCCTCTGTCTTTTAAGAAACTCTTT
CDR3aa: CATWDRPPLSFKKLF

j_gene: TRGJ1/TRGJ2
v_gene: TRGV2
abundance: NA
CDR3nt: TGTGCCACCTGGGACGGCGGTAAGAAACTCTTT
CDR3aa: CATWDGGKKLF

j_gene: TRGJ1/TRGJ2
v_gene: TRGV9
abundance: NA
CDR3nt: TGTGCCTTGTGGGAGGTGAGAGGTTATTATAAGAAACTCTTT
CDR3aa: CALWEVRGYYKKLF

j_gene: TRGJ1/TRGJ2
v_gene: TRGV9
abundance: once
CDR3nt: TGTGCCTTGTGGGAGCGACAGAATTATTACAAGAAACTCTTT
CDR3aa: CALWERQNYYKKLF